The entry below describes one TCR beta chain. The data belong to a study of T-cell reconstitution after alpha-beta-depleted transplantation in children. This CDR3 comprises 18 residues. V trimming: 6 bases; J trimming: 4 bases; junction bases outside the gene matches: 13. Unique molecular identifiers were incorporated when the TCRbeta library was constructed. TCRdb itself ran the PCR reads through MiXCR, one entry per CDR3 protein. The table records about 500,000 distinct CDR3 sequences, 30% to 35% of them present only once. The source material was PBMCs from the stem cell graft donor, sampled from the stem cell graft. The chain couples TRBV12-3 or TRBV12-4 to TRBJ2-5; 14 bases are shared with TRBD2. The clonotype was recovered from a human donor who donated a stem cell graft to a child with aplastic anemia. CDR3 amino acids: CASSRGTSGRGTGETQYF. The CDR3 DNA is TGTGCCAGCAGCCGCGGGACTAGCGGGAGAGGAACGGGAGAGACCCAGTACTTC.